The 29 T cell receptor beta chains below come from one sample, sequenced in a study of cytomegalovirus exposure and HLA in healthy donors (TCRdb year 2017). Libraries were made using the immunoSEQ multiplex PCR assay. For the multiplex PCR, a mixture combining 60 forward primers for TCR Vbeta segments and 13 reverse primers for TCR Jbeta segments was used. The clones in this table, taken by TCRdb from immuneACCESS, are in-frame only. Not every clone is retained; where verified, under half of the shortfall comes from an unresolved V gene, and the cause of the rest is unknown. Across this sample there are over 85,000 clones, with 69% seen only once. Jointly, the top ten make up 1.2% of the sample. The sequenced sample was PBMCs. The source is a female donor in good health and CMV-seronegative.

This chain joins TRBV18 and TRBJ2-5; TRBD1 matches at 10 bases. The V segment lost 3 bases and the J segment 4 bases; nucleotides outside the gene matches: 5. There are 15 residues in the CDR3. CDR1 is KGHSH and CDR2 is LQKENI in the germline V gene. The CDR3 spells CASSPTGGRGETQYF. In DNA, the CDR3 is TGTGCCAGCTCACCGACAGGGGGCAGGGGAGAGACCCAGTACTTC.

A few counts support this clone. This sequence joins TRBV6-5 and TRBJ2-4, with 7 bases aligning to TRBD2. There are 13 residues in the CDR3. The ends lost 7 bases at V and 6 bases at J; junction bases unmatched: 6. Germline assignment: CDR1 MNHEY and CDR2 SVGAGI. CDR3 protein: CASTSGRGNIQYF. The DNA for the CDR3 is TGTGCCAGCACCTCAGGGAGGGGAAACATTCAGTACTTC.

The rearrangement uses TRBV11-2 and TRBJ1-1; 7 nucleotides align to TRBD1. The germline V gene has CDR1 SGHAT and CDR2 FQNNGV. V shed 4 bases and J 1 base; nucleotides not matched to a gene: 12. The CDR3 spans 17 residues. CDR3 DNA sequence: TGTGCCAGCAGCTACCAGACGACAGGGTCCTGGAACACTGAAGCTTTCTTT. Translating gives CASSYQTTGSWNTEAFF.

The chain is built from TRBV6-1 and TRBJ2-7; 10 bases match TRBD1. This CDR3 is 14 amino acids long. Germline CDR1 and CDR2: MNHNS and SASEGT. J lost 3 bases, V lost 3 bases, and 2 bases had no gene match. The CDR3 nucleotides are TGTGCCAGCAGTGATTGGGACAGGGGCTACGAGCAGTACTTC. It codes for CASSDWDRGYEQYF.

CDR3: CASRDRGFYEQYF. The CDR3 coding sequence is TGTGCCAGCCGGGACAGGGGGTTCTACGAGCAGTACTTC. The chain carries TRBV2 and TRBJ2-7, with 11 bases identical to TRBD1. J was trimmed by 3 bases and V by 8 bases; bases with no gene match: 3. CDR3 length equals 13 residues. Germline V CDR1 and CDR2: SNHLY, FYNNEI.

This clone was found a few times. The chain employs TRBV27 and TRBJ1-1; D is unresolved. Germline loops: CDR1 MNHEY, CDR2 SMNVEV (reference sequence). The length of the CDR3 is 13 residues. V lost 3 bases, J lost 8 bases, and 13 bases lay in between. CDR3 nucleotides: TGTGCCAGCAGTTTCGGCAGGTATGCCGAAGCTTTCTTT. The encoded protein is CASSFGRYAEAFF.

CDR3 in DNA: TGTGCCAGCAGTTTTGGAGGGGACAGCCCCTACAATGAGCAGTTCTTC. It translates to CASSFGGDSPYNEQFF. The J gene is TRBJ2-1, the V gene TRBV5-4; D might be TRBD1 (7 bases). Trimming removed 5 bases at V and 2 bases at J, with 17 bases between. This CDR3 comprises 16 residues. Germline V gene lookup returns CDR1 SGHNT and CDR2 YYREEE (reference sequence).

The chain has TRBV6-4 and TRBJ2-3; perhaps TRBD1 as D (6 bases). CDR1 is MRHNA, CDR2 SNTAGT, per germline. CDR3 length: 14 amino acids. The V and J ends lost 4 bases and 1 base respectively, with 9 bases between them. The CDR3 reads CASSAAGGTDTQYF. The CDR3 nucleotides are TGTGCCAGCAGTGCGGCAGGGGGCACAGATACGCAGTATTTT.

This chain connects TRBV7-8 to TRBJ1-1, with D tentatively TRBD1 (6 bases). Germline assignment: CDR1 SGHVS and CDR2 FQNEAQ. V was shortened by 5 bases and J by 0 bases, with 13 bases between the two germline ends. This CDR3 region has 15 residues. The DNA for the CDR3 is TGTGCCAGCAGCCAAAGACAGGCCATGAACACTGAAGCTTTCTTT. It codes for CASSQRQAMNTEAFF.

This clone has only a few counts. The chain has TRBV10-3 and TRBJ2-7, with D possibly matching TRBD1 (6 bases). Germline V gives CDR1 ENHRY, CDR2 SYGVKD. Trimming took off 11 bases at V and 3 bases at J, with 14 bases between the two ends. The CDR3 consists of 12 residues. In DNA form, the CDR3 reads TGTGCCTCCCGGGACACCTACTACGAGCAGTACTTC. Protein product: CASRDTYYEQYF.

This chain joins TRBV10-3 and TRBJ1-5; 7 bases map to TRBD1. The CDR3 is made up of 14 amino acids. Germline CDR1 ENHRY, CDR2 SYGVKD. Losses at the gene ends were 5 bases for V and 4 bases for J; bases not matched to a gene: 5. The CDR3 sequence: CAISLEGANQPQHF. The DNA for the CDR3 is TGTGCCATCAGTTTAGAGGGGGCGAATCAGCCCCAGCATTTT.

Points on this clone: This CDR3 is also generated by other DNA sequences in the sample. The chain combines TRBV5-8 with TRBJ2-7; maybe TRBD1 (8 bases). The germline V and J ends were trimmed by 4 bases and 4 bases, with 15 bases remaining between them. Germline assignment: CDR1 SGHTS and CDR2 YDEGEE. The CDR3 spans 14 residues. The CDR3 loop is CASSRTGTTYEQYF. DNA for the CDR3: TGTGCCAGCAGCCGGACAGGGACTACTTACGAGCAGTACTTC.

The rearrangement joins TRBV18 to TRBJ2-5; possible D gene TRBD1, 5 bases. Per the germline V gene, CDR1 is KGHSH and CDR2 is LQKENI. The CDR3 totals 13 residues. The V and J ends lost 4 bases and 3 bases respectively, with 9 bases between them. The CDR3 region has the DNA TGTGCCAGCTCACTCCCGACAGAAGAGACCCAGTACTTC. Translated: CASSLPTEETQYF.

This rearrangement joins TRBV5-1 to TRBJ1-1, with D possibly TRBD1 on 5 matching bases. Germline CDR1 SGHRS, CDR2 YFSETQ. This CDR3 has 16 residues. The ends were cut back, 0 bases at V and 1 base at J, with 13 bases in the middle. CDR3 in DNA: TGCGCCAGCAGCTTGGTATATACAGGCAAGAACACTGAAGCTTTCTTT. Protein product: CASSLVYTGKNTEAFF.

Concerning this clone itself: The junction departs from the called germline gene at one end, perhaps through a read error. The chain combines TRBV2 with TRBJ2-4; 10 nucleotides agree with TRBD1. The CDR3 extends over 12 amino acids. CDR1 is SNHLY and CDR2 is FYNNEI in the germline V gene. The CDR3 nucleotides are TGTGCCAGCAGTGAGGTTCCGGGACAGGGGCACTTC. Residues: CASSEVPGQGHF.

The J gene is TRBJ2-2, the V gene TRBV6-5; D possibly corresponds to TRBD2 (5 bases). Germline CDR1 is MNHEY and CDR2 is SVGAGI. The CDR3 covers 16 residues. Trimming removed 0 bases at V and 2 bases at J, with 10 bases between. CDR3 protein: CASSYSRLANTGELFF. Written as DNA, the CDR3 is TGTGCCAGCAGTTACTCGCGGCTAGCCAACACCGGGGAGCTGTTTTTT.

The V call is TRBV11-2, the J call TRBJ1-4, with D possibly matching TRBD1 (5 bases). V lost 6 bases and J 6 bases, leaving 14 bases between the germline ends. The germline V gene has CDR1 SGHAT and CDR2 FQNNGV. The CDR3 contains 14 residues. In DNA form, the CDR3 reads TGTGCCAGCAGATCCAGAGGGACTTATGAAAAACTGTTTTTT. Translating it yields CASRSRGTYEKLFF.

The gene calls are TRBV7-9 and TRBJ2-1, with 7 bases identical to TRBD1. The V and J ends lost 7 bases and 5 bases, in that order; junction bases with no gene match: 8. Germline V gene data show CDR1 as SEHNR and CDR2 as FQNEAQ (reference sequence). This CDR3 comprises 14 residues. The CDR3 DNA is TGTGCCAGCACCAGACAGGGCCCAAACAATGAGCAGTTCTTC. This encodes CASTRQGPNNEQFF.

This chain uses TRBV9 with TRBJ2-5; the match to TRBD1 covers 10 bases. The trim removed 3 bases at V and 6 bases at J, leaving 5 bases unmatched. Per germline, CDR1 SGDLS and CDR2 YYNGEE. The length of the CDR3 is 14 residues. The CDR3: CASSGGQGGQTQYF. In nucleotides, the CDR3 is TGTGCCAGCAGCGGAGGACAGGGGGGACAGACCCAGTACTTC. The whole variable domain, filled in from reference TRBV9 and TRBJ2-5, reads DSGVTQTPKHLITATGQRVTLRCSPRSGDLSVYWYQQSLDQGLQFLIQYYNGEERAKGNILERFSAQQFPDLHSELNLSSLELGDSALYFCASSGGQGGQTQYFGPGTRLLVL.

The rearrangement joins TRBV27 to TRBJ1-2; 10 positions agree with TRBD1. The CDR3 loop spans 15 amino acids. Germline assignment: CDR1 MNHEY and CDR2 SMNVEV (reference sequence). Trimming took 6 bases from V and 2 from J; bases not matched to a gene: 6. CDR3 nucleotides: TGTGCCAGCAGACGGACAGGGGGAACCAACTATGGCTACACCTTC. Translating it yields CASRRTGGTNYGYTF.

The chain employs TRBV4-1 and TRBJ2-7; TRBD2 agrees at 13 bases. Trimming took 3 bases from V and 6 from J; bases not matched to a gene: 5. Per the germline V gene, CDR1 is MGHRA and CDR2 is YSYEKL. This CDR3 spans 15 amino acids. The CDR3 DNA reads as TGCGCCAGCAGCCACGGACTAGCGGGAGTTTCCGAGCAGTACTTC. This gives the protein CASSHGLAGVSEQYF.

CDR3: CAWSSFGDTEAFF. For the CDR3, the DNA is TGTGCCTGGAGTTCCTTCGGGGACACTGAAGCTTTCTTT. V usage is TRBV30 and J usage is TRBJ1-1, with no clear D. The CDR3 has 13 residues. V was clipped by 2 bases and J by 3 bases, with 10 bases between them. Germline CDR1 is GTSNPN and CDR2 is SVGIG (reference sequence).

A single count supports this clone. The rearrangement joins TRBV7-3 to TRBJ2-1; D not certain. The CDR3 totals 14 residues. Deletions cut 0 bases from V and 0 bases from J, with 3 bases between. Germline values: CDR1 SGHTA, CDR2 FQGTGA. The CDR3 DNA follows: TGTGCCAGCAGCTTAACTAGCTCCTACAATGAGCAGTTCTTC. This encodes CASSLTSSYNEQFF.

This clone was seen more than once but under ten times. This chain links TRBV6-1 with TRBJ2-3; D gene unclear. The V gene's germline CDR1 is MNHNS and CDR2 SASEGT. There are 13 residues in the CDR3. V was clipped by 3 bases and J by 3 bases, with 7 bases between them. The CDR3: CASSDRETDTQYF. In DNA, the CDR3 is TGTGCCAGCAGTGACCGAGAAACAGATACGCAGTATTTT.

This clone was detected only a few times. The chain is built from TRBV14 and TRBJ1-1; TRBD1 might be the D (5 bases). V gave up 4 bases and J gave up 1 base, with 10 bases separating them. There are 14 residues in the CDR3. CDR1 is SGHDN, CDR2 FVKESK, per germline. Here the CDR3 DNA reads TGTGCCAGCAGCCTCCGGGGGGGGAACACTGAAGCTTTCTTT. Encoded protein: CASSLRGGNTEAFF.

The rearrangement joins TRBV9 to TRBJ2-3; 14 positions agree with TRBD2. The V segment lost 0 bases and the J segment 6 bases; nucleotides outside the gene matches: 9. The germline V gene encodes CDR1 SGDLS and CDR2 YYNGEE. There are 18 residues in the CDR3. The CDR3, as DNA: TGTGCCAGCAGCGTAGAAGCGACTAGCGGGGGGGCCGGGGATACGCAGTATTTT. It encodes CASSVEATSGGAGDTQYF.

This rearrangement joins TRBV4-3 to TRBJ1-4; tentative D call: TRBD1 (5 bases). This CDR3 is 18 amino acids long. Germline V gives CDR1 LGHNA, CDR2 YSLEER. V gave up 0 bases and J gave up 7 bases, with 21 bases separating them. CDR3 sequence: CASSQDYFGAPWGEKLFF. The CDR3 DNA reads TGCGCCAGCAGCCAAGATTACTTTGGGGCCCCCTGGGGTGAAAAACTGTTTTTT.

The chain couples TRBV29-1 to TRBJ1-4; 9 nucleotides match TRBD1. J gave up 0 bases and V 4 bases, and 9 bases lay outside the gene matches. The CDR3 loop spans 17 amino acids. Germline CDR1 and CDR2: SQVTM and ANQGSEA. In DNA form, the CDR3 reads TGCAGCGTTGCCAAGGGACAGGGTGTGCCAACTAATGAAAAACTGTTTTTT. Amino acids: CSVAKGQGVPTNEKLFF.

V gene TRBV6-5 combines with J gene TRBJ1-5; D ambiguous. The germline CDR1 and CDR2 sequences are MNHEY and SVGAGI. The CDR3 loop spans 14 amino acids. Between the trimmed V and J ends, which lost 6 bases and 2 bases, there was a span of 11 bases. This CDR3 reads CASSPQSGNQPQHF. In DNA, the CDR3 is TGTGCCAGCAGCCCCCAGAGCGGCAATCAGCCCCAGCATTTT.